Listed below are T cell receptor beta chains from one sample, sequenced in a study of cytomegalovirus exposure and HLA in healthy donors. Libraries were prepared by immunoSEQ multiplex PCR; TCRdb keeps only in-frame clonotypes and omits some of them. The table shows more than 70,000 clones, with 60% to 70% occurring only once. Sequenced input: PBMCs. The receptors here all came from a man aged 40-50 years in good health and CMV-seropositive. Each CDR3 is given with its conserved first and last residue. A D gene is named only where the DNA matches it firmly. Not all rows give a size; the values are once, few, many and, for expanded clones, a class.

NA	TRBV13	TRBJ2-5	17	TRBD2	TGTGCCAGCAGCGGGAGGGAACTAGCGGGAGGCCAAGAGACCCAGTACTTC	CASSGRELAGGQETQYF
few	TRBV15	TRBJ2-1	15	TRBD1	TGTGCCACCAGCAGTGACAGGGGGCCCTACAATGAGCAGTTCTTC	CATSSDRGPYNEQFF
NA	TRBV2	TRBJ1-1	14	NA	TGTGCCAGCAGTGTGGCATCTAGGAACACTGAAGCTTTCTTT	CASSVASRNTEAFF
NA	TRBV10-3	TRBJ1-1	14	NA	TGTGCCATCAGTGGCAACGCGGTTGTGGGTGAAGCTTTCTTT	CAISGNAVVGEAFF
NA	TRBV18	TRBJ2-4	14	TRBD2	TGTGCCAGCTCACCAGGCGGGAGGGGTGACATTCAGTACTTC	CASSPGGRGDIQYF
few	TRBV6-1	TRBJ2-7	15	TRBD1	TGTGCCAGCAGTGCCTACGGGACAGGCCCCTACGAGCAGTACTTC	CASSAYGTGPYEQYF
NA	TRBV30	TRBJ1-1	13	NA	TGTGCCTGGAGTGTACTCACTTTCACTGAAGCTTTCTTT	CAWSVLTFTEAFF
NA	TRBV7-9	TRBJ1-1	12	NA	TGTGCCAGCAGCTTAGGGTTAGCAGAAGCTTTCTTT	CASSLGLAEAFF
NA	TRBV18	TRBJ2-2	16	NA	TGTGCCAGCTCATCCCAGGGGACCTCAAGCACCGGGGAGCTGTTTTTT	CASSSQGTSSTGELFF
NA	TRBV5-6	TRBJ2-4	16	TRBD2	TGTGCCAGCAGCCATGGGACTAGCGGGTCGAGGAACATTCAGTACTTC	CASSHGTSGSRNIQYF
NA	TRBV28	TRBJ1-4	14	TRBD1	TGTGCCAGCAGTCAGACAGGGGGGTTTGAAAAACTGTTTTTT	CASSQTGGFEKLFF
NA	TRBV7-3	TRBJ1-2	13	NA	TGTGCCAGCAGCCTCGACAAGAACTATGGCTACACCTTC	CASSLDKNYGYTF
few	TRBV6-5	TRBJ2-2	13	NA	TGTGCCAGCAGGGGAGACGGGGCCGGGGAGCTGTTTTTT	CASRGDGAGELFF
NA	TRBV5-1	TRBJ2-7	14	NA	TGCGCCAGCAGCTTGGGACAGGTACTCTACGAGCAGTACTTC	CASSLGQVLYEQYF
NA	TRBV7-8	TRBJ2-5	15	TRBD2	TGTGCCAGCAGCTCCGGACTAGCGGCACAAGAGACCCAGTACTTC	CASSSGLAAQETQYF
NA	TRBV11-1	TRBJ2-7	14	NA	TGTGCCAGCAGCTCAGAAACAGGGATCTACGAGCAGTACTTC	CASSSETGIYEQYF
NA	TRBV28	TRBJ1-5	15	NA	TGTGCCAGCGCTCCCGGGACACTCTTCTTTCAGCCCCAGCATTTT	CASAPGTLFFQPQHF
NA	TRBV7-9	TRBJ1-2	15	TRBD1	TGTGCCAGCAGCGACCTGACAGGGGTCAACTATGGCTACACCTTC	CASSDLTGVNYGYTF
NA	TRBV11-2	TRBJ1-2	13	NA	TGTGCCAGCAGCCAAACAGGGTTTAGCGGCTACACCTTC	CASSQTGFSGYTF
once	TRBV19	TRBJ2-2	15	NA	TGTGCCAGTAAGGACGTGGGGGCGCCGGCCGGGGAGCTGTTTTTT	CASKDVGAPAGELFF
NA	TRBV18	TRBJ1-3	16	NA	TGTGCCAGCTCACCAGCAAGCTCTTTCTCTGGAAACACCATATATTTT	CASSPASSFSGNTIYF
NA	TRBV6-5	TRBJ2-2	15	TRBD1	TGTGCCAGCAGTTACACGGACAGGGGGAGCGGGGAGCTGTTTTTT	CASSYTDRGSGELFF
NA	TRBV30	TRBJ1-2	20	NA	TGTGCCTGGAGTGTACTAGGCAGGCAACCCACTGGGGGCCAATTTTATGGCTACACCTTC	CAWSVLGRQPTGGQFYGYTF
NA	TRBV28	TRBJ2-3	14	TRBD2	TGTGCCAGCAGTTTAACTAGCGGGCTGAATACGCAGTATTTT	CASSLTSGLNTQYF
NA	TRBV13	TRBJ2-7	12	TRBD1	TGTGCCATTCCGACAGGGGCGGGCGAGCAGTACTTC	CAIPTGAGEQYF
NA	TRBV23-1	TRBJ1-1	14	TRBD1	TGCGCCACCAGACAGGGGGGAGAGAACACTGAAGCTTTCTTT	CATRQGGENTEAFF
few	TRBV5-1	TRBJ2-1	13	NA	TGCGCCAGCAGCCTTGACATACTCAATGAGCAGTTCTTC	CASSLDILNEQFF
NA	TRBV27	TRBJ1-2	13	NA	TGTGCCAGCAGTCCCCGGCGGGACTATGGCTACACCTTC	CASSPRRDYGYTF
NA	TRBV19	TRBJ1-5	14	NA	TGTGCCAGTAGTCTACAGGGTCCGGATCAGCCCCAGCATTTT	CASSLQGPDQPQHF
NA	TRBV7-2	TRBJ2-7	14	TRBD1	TGTGCCAGCAGCTTGGACAGGGGATACTACGAGCAGTACTTC	CASSLDRGYYEQYF
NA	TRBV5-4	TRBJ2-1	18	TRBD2	TGTGCCAGCAGCTTGGGGGGTAGCGGGACTACCCGCAGGGATGAGCAGTTCTTC	CASSLGGSGTTRRDEQFF
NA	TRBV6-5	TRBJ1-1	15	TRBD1	TGTGCCAGCAGGGGGACAGGGGGCGCAGGGACTGAAGCTTTCTTT	CASRGTGGAGTEAFF
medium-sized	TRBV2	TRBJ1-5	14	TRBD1	TGTGCCAGCACCGCGACAGGGGGTAATCAGCCCCAGCATTTT	CASTATGGNQPQHF
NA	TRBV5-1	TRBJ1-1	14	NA	TGCGCCAGCAGCTTGAACCCCGGGGACACTGAAGCTTTCTTT	CASSLNPGDTEAFF
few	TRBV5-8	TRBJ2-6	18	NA	TGTGCCAGCAGCTTGGCCGGGAGACAGTCCTCTGGGGCCAACGTCCTGACTTTC	CASSLAGRQSSGANVLTF
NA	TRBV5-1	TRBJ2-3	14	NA	TGCGCCAGCTACAGGGCTCAAATCACAGATACGCAGTATTTT	CASYRAQITDTQYF
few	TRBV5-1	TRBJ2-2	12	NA	TGCGCCAGCAGCTTGGCCTTCGGGGAGCTGTTTTTT	CASSLAFGELFF
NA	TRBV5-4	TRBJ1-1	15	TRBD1	TGTGCCAGCAGCCCTCTGACAGGGGAGGGCACTGAAGCTTTCTTT	CASSPLTGEGTEAFF
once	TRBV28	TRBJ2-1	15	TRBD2	TGTGCCAGCCCACCCCGACTAGCGGGAGATAGTGAGCAGTTCTTC	CASPPRLAGDSEQFF
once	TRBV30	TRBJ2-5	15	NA	TGTGCCTGGAGTACCTCTGGCAGGGGGGCGGAGACCCAGTACTTC	CAWSTSGRGAETQYF
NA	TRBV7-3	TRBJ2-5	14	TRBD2	TGTGCCAGCAGCCCCGGGGGGGGGTTAGAGACCCAGTACTTC	CASSPGGGLETQYF
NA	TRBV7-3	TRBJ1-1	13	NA	TGTGCCAGCAGCTTTTTTTCAGAATCTGAAGCTTTCTTT	CASSFFSESEAFF
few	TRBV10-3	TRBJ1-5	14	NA	TGTGCCACCTCGACAGGTCTGAGCAATCAGCCCCAGCATTTT	CATSTGLSNQPQHF
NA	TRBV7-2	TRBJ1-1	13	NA	TGTGCCAGCAGCGCCAACAGGGTCACTGAAGCTTTCTTT	CASSANRVTEAFF
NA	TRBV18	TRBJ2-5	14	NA	TGTGCCAGCTCACCGCCTAGCCCTCAAGAGACCCAGTACTTC	CASSPPSPQETQYF